This paragraph covers one TCR beta chain sequence. TCRdb re-called the 5' RACE reads through MiXCR, storing one row per CDR3 protein. The sample consists of more than 90,000 distinct CDR3 sequences, approximately 10% of them appearing once. This entry belongs to a study of early T cells in non-severe SARS-CoV-2 infection. Germline loops: CDR1 DFQATT, CDR2 SNEGSKA (reference sequence). Trimming at V came to 7 bases and at J to 6 bases, leaving 9 bases not matched to a gene. The CDR3 contains 13 residues. The V and J genes are TRBV20-1 and TRBJ2-5; 9 bases fit TRBD1. Sequenced material: whole blood. The clonotype comes from an adult who was a healthcare worker with PCR-confirmed SARS-CoV-2 infection or an uninfected control (not recorded which). CDR3 amino acids: CSVRGGQGKTQYF. The CDR3 DNA is TGCAGTGTAAGAGGCGGACAGGGGAAGACCCAGTACTTC.